Listed here is a single TCR beta chain. The data stem from a study of preoperative IRX-2 immunotherapy in early breast cancer. Germline CDR1 reads SGHRS; CDR2 reads YFSETQ. The CDR3 totals 14 residues. The ends were cut back, 4 bases at V and 5 bases at J, with 16 bases in the middle. Sample treatment: preoperative locoregional IRX-2 cytokine immunotherapy. Samples came from a phase Ib trial of preoperative locoregional IRX-2 cytokine immunotherapy. TCRdb keeps only in-frame clones here, not all; method: immunoSEQ multiplex PCR. The table lists around 95,000 clones, 86% of them singletons, with roughly 2% in the top ten.

The sample was tumor tissue, taken after IRX-2 immunotherapy. The chain combines TRBV5-1 with TRBJ2-7, with D possibly called TRBD1 or TRBD2 (6 bases each). This receptor was identified in a human donor with breast cancer. This chain's CDR3 is CASSPGDGGNEQYF. The CDR3 DNA reads TGCGCCAGCAGCCCAGGGGACGGGGGAAACGAGCAGTACTTC.